The 7 T cell receptor beta chains given below trace back to one sample, sequenced in a study of cytomegalovirus exposure and HLA in healthy donors. 13 Jbeta primers and 60 Vbeta primers were used for the PCR. Sequenced by immunoSEQ multiplex PCR; TCRdb stores in-frame clones only, minus some. The data show 120,000 to 150,000 clones, about four fifths seen once. Specimen: PBMCs. The receptors were sampled from a woman aged 40 to 50 in good health and CMV-seropositive.

The rearrangement uses TRBV5-1 and TRBJ2-4; 7 bases match TRBD1. The V and J ends lost 0 bases and 3 bases, in that order; junction bases with no gene match: 6. The CDR3 covers 16 residues. Germline-derived CDR1 and CDR2 are SGHRS and YFSETQ. The CDR3 DNA reads as TGCGCCAGCAGCTTGGATGCCTACAGGGGCAAAAACATTCAGTACTTC. Translated, it gives CASSLDAYRGKNIQYF.

The gene calls are TRBV19 and TRBJ1-1, with D possibly matching TRBD1 (5 bases). Trimming removed 11 bases at V and 5 bases at J, with 18 bases between. This CDR3 contains 13 residues. From germline, CDR1 is LNHDA and CDR2 SQIVND (reference sequence). The CDR3 region has the DNA TGTGCCTCCAAGGAGGGGACGATTACTGAAGCTTTCTTT. This translates into CASKEGTITEAFF.

Only a few counts were recorded for this clone. CDR3 coding DNA: TGCGCCAGCAGCTTAGGCGTGCAACTAGCTCAAGAGACCCAGTACTTC. Its protein is CASSLGVQLAQETQYF. The chain has TRBV5-1 and TRBJ2-5, with D possibly being TRBD2 (6 bases). This CDR3 spans 16 amino acids. V was cut by 2 bases and J by 2 bases, with 16 bases left in between. Germline V lookup: CDR1 SGHRS, CDR2 YFSETQ.

The rearrangement joins TRBV5-1 to TRBJ1-6, with a tentative D call TRBD1 (5 bases). The CDR3 extends over 16 amino acids. The germline CDR1 and CDR2 sequences are SGHRS and YFSETQ. V lost 2 bases to trimming and J lost 1 base, with 10 bases between them. CDR3 amino acids: CASSFSRQSYNSPLHF. The CDR3 DNA follows: TGCGCCAGCAGCTTCTCCAGACAGTCCTATAATTCACCCCTCCACTTT.

The chain combines TRBV18 with TRBJ1-3; D is perhaps TRBD1 (5 bases). This CDR3 comprises 12 residues. Germline loops: CDR1 KGHSH, CDR2 LQKENI. V was pared by 1 base and J by 8 bases, with 6 bases between. The CDR3 spells CASSPQGDTIYF. The CDR3 DNA reads TGTGCCAGCTCACCACAAGGGGACACCATATATTTT.

The CDR3 protein is CASSLSASSYNEQFF. The CDR3, as DNA: TGTGCCAGCAGTTTATCCGCGAGCTCCTACAATGAGCAGTTCTTC. The chain uses TRBV27 and TRBJ2-1; D is ambiguous. Trimming removed 0 bases at V and 0 bases at J, with 6 bases between. The V gene's germline CDR1 is MNHEY and CDR2 SMNVEV (reference sequence). The CDR3 runs 15 residues.

The chain couples TRBV4-1 to TRBJ2-7; possibly TRBD1 for D (6 bases). The V end was cut by 2 bases, the J end by 2 bases, with 10 bases between. CDR1 is MGHRA and CDR2 is YSYEKL in the germline V gene. The CDR3 is 14 residues long. CDR3 in DNA: TGCGCCAGCAGCCAACTCCGACAGGCCTACGAGCAGTACTTC. Amino acid sequence: CASSQLRQAYEQYF.